This is a list of T cell receptor beta chains from one sample in a study of CD8 T cells in ankylosing spondylitis. A single record per CDR3 protein comes from TCRdb applying MiXCR to the 5' RACE reads. Of 250,000 to 300,000 distinct CDR3 sequences listed, under 20% are singletons. The sequenced sample consisted of blood, either unsorted or a sorted T cell fraction (not recorded which). These TCRs come from a male donor with ankylosing spondylitis or in good health (not recorded which). Both conserved end residues are part of each CDR3. Each record gives: clone size, CDR3 length, V gene, J gene, CDR3 protein. The size of a clone is reported for some rows only, either as once, few or many, or as a class for expanded clones.

NA,13,TRBV3-1,TRBJ2-1,CASSQDTVFEQFF
NA,16,TRBV27,TRBJ2-1,CASSLSMGQGANEQFF
few,14,TRBV7-3,TRBJ2-2,CASSSLAGDGELFF
NA,14,TRBV3-1,TRBJ1-5,CASSQRDSNQPQHF
NA,16,TRBV4-3,TRBJ2-7,CASSQAITGASYEQYF
NA,14,TRBV4-3,TRBJ2-5,CASSQDWAMETQYF
few,16,TRBV7-8,TRBJ2-3,CASSSWTSGTTDTQYF
NA,17,TRBV11-2,TRBJ2-3,CASSLDLMREEEDTQYF
few,12,TRBV21-1,TRBJ2-5,CAGYIGGETQYF
few,12,TRBV9,TRBJ2-7,CAVRDSSYEQYF
NA,16,TRBV7-8,TRBJ1-1,CASSSRTDDMNTEAFF
few,14,TRBV7-9,TRBJ1-1,CASSSREEVAEAFF
few,16,TRBV2,TRBJ2-5,CASSDGRRTGYETQYF
NA,15,TRBV2,TRBJ2-7,CASTPRGEVGYEQYF
NA,16,TRBV9,TRBJ2-7,CASSPSVDRTPYEQYF
NA,14,TRBV12-3/TRBV12-4,TRBJ1-3,CASNTGDSGNTIYF
NA,13,TRBV7-8,TRBJ1-3,CASSFEAGNTIYF
few,14,TRBV3-1,TRBJ2-1,CASSPMEGWSEQFF
few,12,TRBV10-2,TRBJ2-1,CASRRERGEQFF
NA,16,TRBV20-1,TRBJ2-7,CSARVQGRPNSYEQYF
NA,13,TRBV12-3/TRBV12-4,TRBJ2-7,CASSLGSLGEQYF
few,15,TRBV5-1,TRBJ2-1,CASSLDPGQDNEQFF
many,18,TRBV4-1,TRBJ2-2,CASSQFPSGTTNTGELFF
many,15,TRBV4-1,TRBJ1-5,CASSIQGGDNQPQHF
many,13,TRBV29-1,TRBJ2-5,CSVEGDRAGTQYF
many,13,TRBV4-1,TRBJ2-7,CASSLTPSYEQYF
NA,16,TRBV12-3/TRBV12-4,TRBJ2-1,CASSSLTGARVDEQFF
many,15,TRBV5-1,TRBJ2-1,CASSLALAGEWEQFF
NA,16,TRBV12-3/TRBV12-4,TRBJ2-1,CASSPWAGGSLNEQFF
many,13,TRBV5-1,TRBJ2-7,CASSYSLRYEQYF
NA,15,TRBV4-1,TRBJ2-7,CASSQAYQTLGEQYF
NA,12,TRBV12-3/TRBV12-4,TRBJ2-7,CASSQQGYEQYF
NA,15,TRBV5-1,TRBJ2-1,CASSSDTPSYNEQFF
few,22,TRBV6-4,TRBJ2-2,CASNDASGTGLIAGWDTGELFF
many,16,TRBV28,TRBJ2-3,CASSPIGSDSTDTQYF
few,15,TRBV5-1,TRBJ1-6,CASSFSGRSDSPLHF
NA,14,TRBV5-1,TRBJ2-7,CASSVPGSSYEQYF
few,12,TRBV19,TRBJ1-1,CASSMRNTEAFF
many,14,TRBV6-1,TRBJ2-7,CASSRLAGDYEQYF
many,15,TRBV12-3/TRBV12-4,TRBJ2-2,CASSFSAGATGELFF
few,15,TRBV7-6,TRBJ1-4,CASSETGKANEKLFF
few,12,TRBV12-3/TRBV12-4,TRBJ2-1,CASSLSLYEQFF
few,13,TRBV7-8,TRBJ2-7,CASSRTAPYEQYF
few,15,TRBV18,TRBJ2-7,CASSPPGQVPYEQYF
few,14,TRBV12-3/TRBV12-4,TRBJ2-1,CASNWLAGGNEQFF
many,14,TRBV7-8,TRBJ2-7,CASSLSPGTNEQYF
NA,17,TRBV11-2,TRBJ2-1,CASSEETGLASYNEQFF
few,15,TRBV13,TRBJ2-1,CASSPHQSSYNEQFF
many,15,TRBV18,TRBJ1-5,CASSPDRGGNQPQHF
once,13,TRBV6-5,TRBJ2-7,CASSYTERYEQYF
NA,14,TRBV18,TRBJ2-3,CASSPREGSDTQYF
few,14,TRBV20-1,TRBJ2-1,CSARGREGYNEQFF
NA,18,TRBV4-1,TRBJ2-1,CASSQDPSGTSAYNEQFF
NA,16,TRBV9,TRBJ2-7,CASSVSDGGHLGEQYF
NA,14,TRBV12-5,TRBJ2-3,CASGLASSTDTQYF
once,18,TRBV11-1,TRBJ2-5,CASSLVTGPYEYQETQYF